The clone carrying this TCR beta chain was seen many times. What it binds is not known. This record belongs to a study of CD8 T cells in ankylosing spondylitis. Study-level results: Significant enrichment of disease-linked clones was reported in matched ankylosing spondylitis synovial fluid. Disease-associated clones were CD8+ and fairly uncommon in peripheral blood. Made up of about eight highly homologous variants, a TCR beta motif appeared characteristic of ankylosing spondylitis blood.

Quantitative barcoded 5'-RACE was used to prepare TCR beta libraries. TCRdb reprocessed the 5' RACE reads via MiXCR and lists one record per CDR3 protein. The table lists a few hundred thousand distinct CDR3 sequences, about 10% of them singletons. The germline V gene encodes CDR1 MNHEY and CDR2 SVGAGI. V lost 0 bases and J 9 bases, leaving 21 bases between the germline ends. This CDR3 has 17 amino acids. The clonotype comes from a male donor with ankylosing spondylitis or in good health (not recorded which). V and J are TRBV6-5 and TRBJ2-1; D possibly corresponds to TRBD2 (6 bases). Sequencing was carried out using blood, either unsorted or a sorted T cell fraction (not recorded which). CDR3 in amino acids: CASSYSPLAADGGEQFF. The CDR3 DNA is TGTGCCAGCAGTTACTCACCGCTCGCGGCGGACGGGGGTGAGCAGTTCTTC.